The 17 T cell receptor beta chains below all came from one sample that was sequenced in a study of T cells in Graves' hyperthyroidism and ophthalmopathy. Amplified TCR beta CDR3 regions came from RNA transcripts. The HTBI primer set served for first-round RT-PCR of the TCR CDR3. TCRdb used MiXCR to reprocess the multiplex PCR reads, holding one entry per CDR3 protein. Of fewer than 800,000 distinct CDR3 sequences listed, about 17% are singletons. Sequencing input: blood. These receptors were taken from a man aged 18 to 35 with Graves' hyperthyroidism.

This clonotype occurred a few times. The chain combines TRBV12-3 or TRBV12-4 with TRBJ2-3, with 8 bases that match TRBD2. The V gene end was trimmed by 6 bases and the J gene end by 1 base; junction bases not matched to a gene: 3. The CDR3 covers 14 residues. The CDR3 protein is CASRILAGTDTQYF. DNA for the CDR3: TGTGCCAGCAGGATACTAGCGGGCACAGATACGCAGTATTTT.

This clonotype was seen once. In nucleotides, the CDR3 is TGTGCCAGTAGCCCTGACTTCCACGAGCAGTACTTC. Encoded protein: CASSPDFHEQYF. V is TRBV19 and J is TRBJ2-7; D remains ambiguous. V dropped 6 bases and J dropped 5 bases, with 11 bases sitting between them. There are 12 residues in the CDR3. Germline CDR1 reads LNHDA; CDR2 reads SQIVND (reference sequence).

This clonotype was picked up many times. The chain joins TRBV28 to TRBJ2-1; 14 positions agree with TRBD2. The CDR3 is 15 residues long. The V gene's germline CDR1 is MDHEN and CDR2 SYDVKM. V trimming: 10 bases; J trimming: 12 bases; junction bases outside the gene matches: 14. The CDR3 bases are TGTGCCACTGAGGCCGGGACTAGCGGGAGTGGGGGGCAGTTCTTC. It codes for CATEAGTSGSGGQFF.

The chain carries TRBV3-1 and TRBJ1-2; 9 bases align to TRBD1. Germline CDR1 is LGHDT and CDR2 is YNNKEL (reference sequence). The CDR3 consists of 14 residues. Trimming at V came to 6 bases and at J to 6 bases, leaving 8 bases not matched to a gene. This CDR3 reads CASSPTGGANGYTF. DNA of the CDR3: TGTGCCAGCAGTCCAACAGGGGGCGCAAATGGCTACACCTTC.

This clonotype was seen a few times. The chain is built from TRBV5-6 and TRBJ2-7, with TRBD2 identical over 11 bases. CDR3 length equals 16 residues. Germline CDR1 and CDR2: SGHDT and YYEEEE. Trimming cost V 4 bases and J 7 bases; bases outside gene matches: 13. The CDR3 here is CASSVPGLAARGEQYF. The CDR3, as DNA: TGTGCCAGCAGCGTGCCGGGACTAGCGGCCAGGGGGGAGCAGTACTTC.

This clonotype has ten or more counts. The V call is TRBV28, the J call TRBJ2-2; D uncertain. The CDR3 runs 15 residues. Between the trimmed V and J ends, which lost 3 bases and 6 bases, there was a span of 14 bases. The germline V gene encodes CDR1 MDHEN and CDR2 SYDVKM. The CDR3 sequence: CASSFVVTRSGELFF. In nucleotides, the CDR3 is TGTGCCAGCAGTTTTGTGGTCACCAGGTCCGGGGAGCTGTTTTTT.

The chain joins TRBV9 to TRBJ1-1; D gene ambiguous. Germline V CDR1 and CDR2: SGDLS, YYNGEE. The CDR3 is made up of 14 amino acids. V shed 0 bases and J shed 4 bases, with 10 bases lying between them. CDR3 coding DNA: TGTGCCAGCAGCGTAGAGGCCGTAAGCACTGAAGCTTTCTTT. It encodes CASSVEAVSTEAFF.

This clonotype has a count of ten or more. The J gene is TRBJ2-1, the V gene TRBV27, with 7 bases that match TRBD2. Looked up from germline, CDR1 is MNHEY and CDR2 is SMNVEV (reference sequence). CDR3 length: 16 amino acids. V was clipped by 3 bases and J by 3 bases; unmatched bases: 8. This CDR3 is CASSFLGGRGYNEQFF. The CDR3 region has the DNA TGTGCCAGCAGTTTTTTGGGCGGGAGAGGCTACAATGAGCAGTTCTTC.

This clonotype has at least ten counts. The chain joins TRBV7-9 to TRBJ2-7, with 8 bases identical to TRBD1. V was clipped by 3 bases and J by 0 bases; unmatched bases: 4. Germline CDR1 reads SEHNR; CDR2 reads FQNEAQ (reference sequence). This CDR3 is built from 15 residues. In DNA, the CDR3 is TGTGCCAGCAGCTTGTTTACAGGGGGCTCCTACGAGCAGTACTTC. This codes for CASSLFTGGSYEQYF.

The rearrangement uses TRBV15 and TRBJ2-2; weak D call: TRBD2 (6 bases). Trimming stripped 5 bases from V and 1 base from J, with 11 bases between. The CDR3 extends over 15 amino acids. Germline V gives CDR1 LNHNV, CDR2 YYDKDF (reference sequence). DNA of the CDR3: TGTGCCACCAGCGGGGGTAGCGGGAACACCGGGGAGCTGTTTTTT. Its translation is CATSGGSGNTGELFF.

CDR3 DNA sequence: TGTGCCAGCAGCCAGACCGGGACAGGGAGCTATGGCTACACCTTC. This gives the protein CASSQTGTGSYGYTF. V is TRBV4-2 and J is TRBJ1-2; TRBD1 aligns across 9 bases. The CDR3 is 15 amino acids. V was clipped by 3 bases and J by 4 bases; unmatched bases: 6. Germline CDR1 is LGHNA and CDR2 is YNFKEQ.

In its sample, this clonotype was seen a few times. This sequence joins TRBV6-1 and TRBJ2-7; D unresolved. Trimming took off 3 bases at V and 3 bases at J, with 9 bases between the two ends. Looked up from germline, CDR1 is MNHNS and CDR2 is SASEGT. This CDR3 is built from 13 residues. The CDR3 DNA reads TGTGCCAGCAGTGACAGGCTACTCTACGAGCAGTACTTC. Translated, it gives CASSDRLLYEQYF.

The chain is built from TRBV7-8 and TRBJ2-7, with TRBD1 matching over 11 bases. CDR3 size: 14 residues. Losses at the gene ends were 7 bases for V and 7 bases for J; bases not matched to a gene: 9. CDR1 SGHVS and CDR2 FQNEAQ come from the germline V gene. The DNA of the CDR3 is TGTGCCAGCACCTGGACAGGGGGCCGGGGAGAGCAGTACTTC. Translating it yields CASTWTGGRGEQYF.

This clonotype was picked up a small number of times. The V and J genes are TRBV2 and TRBJ2-7, with 9 bases aligning to TRBD1. The length of the CDR3 is 14 residues. V shed 6 bases, J shed 3 bases, and the junction held 6 bases outside the gene matches. From germline, CDR1 is SNHLY and CDR2 FYNNEI. The CDR3 DNA follows: TGTGCCAGCAGATGGACAGGGGCATTCTACGAGCAGTACTTC. Amino acid sequence: CASRWTGAFYEQYF.

This clonotype was seen only a few times. The rearrangement links TRBV6-2 or TRBV6-3 to TRBJ2-7, with 12 bases that match TRBD2. The V gene's germline CDR1 is MNHEY and CDR2 SVGEGT. The junction had 9 bases not matched to a gene; V was cut back by 5 bases and J by 4 bases. This CDR3 has 16 residues. The CDR3 coding sequence is TGTGCCAGCAGTAGAAGAAGGACTAGCGGGGCGTACGAGCAGTACTTC. Its translation is CASSRRRTSGAYEQYF.

This clonotype was recorded at least ten times. V and J are TRBV20-1 and TRBJ2-1; 7 bases match TRBD2. There are 15 residues in the CDR3. The germline V gene has CDR1 DFQATT and CDR2 SNEGSKA (reference sequence). V lost 5 bases, J lost 5 bases, and 12 bases stayed unmatched. The CDR3 DNA reads TGCAGTGCTTTTACTAGCAGGAGCGGGAACAATGAGCAGTTCTTC. Residues: CSAFTSRSGNNEQFF.

This clonotype has ten or more counts. The CDR3 DNA follows: TGTGCCAGCTGGGACAGCATGAACACTGAAGCTTTCTTT. Translation gives CASWDSMNTEAFF. The rearrangement joins TRBV28 to TRBJ1-1, with 7 bases lining up with TRBD1. Germline CDR1 MDHEN, CDR2 SYDVKM. The V segment lost 8 bases and the J segment 0 bases; nucleotides outside the gene matches: 3. CDR3 length: 13 amino acids. Complete variable domain (other parts from reference TRBV28 and TRBJ1-1): DVKVTQSSRYLVKRTGEKVFLECVQDMDHENMFWYRQDPGLGLRLIYFSYDVKMKEKGDIPEGYSVSREKKERFSLILESASTNQTSMYLCASWDSMNTEAFFGQGTRLTVV.